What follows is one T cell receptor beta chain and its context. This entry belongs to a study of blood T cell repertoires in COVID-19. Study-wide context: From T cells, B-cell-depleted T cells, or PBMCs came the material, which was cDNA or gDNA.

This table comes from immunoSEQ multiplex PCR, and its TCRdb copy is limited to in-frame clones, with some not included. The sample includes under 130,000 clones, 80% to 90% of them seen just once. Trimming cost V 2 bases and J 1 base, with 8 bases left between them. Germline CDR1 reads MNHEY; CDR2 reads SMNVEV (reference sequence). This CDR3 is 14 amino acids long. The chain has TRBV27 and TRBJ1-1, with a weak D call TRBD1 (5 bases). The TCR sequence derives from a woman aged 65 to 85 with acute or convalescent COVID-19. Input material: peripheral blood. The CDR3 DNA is TGTGCCAGCAGTTTAACGCAGGGGAACACTGAAGCTTTCTTT. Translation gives CASSLTQGNTEAFF.